This T cell receptor beta chain came from a study of blood T cell repertoires in COVID-19. Original data processing: Amplification with reference gene primers provided the estimates of nucleated cell counts. This table comes from immunoSEQ multiplex PCR, and its TCRdb copy is limited to in-frame clones, with some not included. That table gives V, J and clone size, and the DNA gave D and trimming. The sample has approximately 150,000 clones; roughly 90% are singletons. The trim removed 3 bases at V and 3 bases at J, leaving 4 bases unmatched. Germline CDR1 LGHDT, CDR2 YNNKEL (reference sequence). The CDR3 sequence is 15 residues long.

The sequencing input was peripheral blood. The chain carries TRBV3-1 (or the pseudogene TRBV3-2) and TRBJ2-5; 10 nucleotides match TRBD1. This TCR was sampled from a man between 60 and 75 years old with active or convalescent COVID-19. The CDR3 here is CASSQATGGKETQYF. The CDR3 DNA follows: TGTGCCAGCAGCCAGGCGACAGGGGGCAAAGAGACCCAGTACTTC.